This is a list of T cell receptor beta chains from one sample in a study of blood T cell repertoires in COVID-19. The protocol was immunoSEQ multiplex PCR, while the TCRdb copy is restricted to in-frame clones and leaves out a portion. Here the sample spans 140,000 to 150,000 clones, 80% to 90% being singletons. Sequenced sample: peripheral blood. The receptors stem from a man aged 60 to 75 with active or convalescent COVID-19. CDR3s include the opening cysteine and the closing phenylalanine or tryptophan. The D gene is left open where the match is weak. Expanded clones are given a class, and other clones once, few, many or no size at all.

TRBJ2-5,TRBV5-6,NA,NA,CASSPDSTRGTQYF,TGTGCCAGCAGCCCGGACTCCACCCGCGGGACCCAGTACTTC
TRBJ1-1,TRBV18,NA,NA,CASSPFREMNTEAFF,TGTGCCAGCTCACCGTTCAGGGAAATGAACACTGAAGCTTTCTTT
TRBJ2-7,TRBV7-5,NA,NA,CARSLLAGGNEQYF,TGTGCCAGAAGCTTACTAGCGGGAGGTAACGAGCAGTACTTC
TRBJ1-6,TRBV30,NA,TRBD1,CAWRGPGTGYSPLHF,TGTGCCTGGAGAGGTCCCGGGACAGGCTATTCACCCCTCCACTTT
TRBJ2-7,TRBV18,once,NA,CASSPRKGENEQYF,TGTGCCAGCTCACCACGGAAGGGAGAAAACGAGCAGTACTTC
TRBJ1-3,TRBV5-1,NA,TRBD1,CASSLAAGGAGNTIYF,TGCGCCAGCAGCTTGGCGGCAGGGGGCGCTGGAAACACCATATATTTT
TRBJ2-7,TRBV5-4,NA,NA,CASSFQGSTYEQYF,TGTGCCAGCAGCTTTCAGGGTTCCACCTACGAGCAGTACTTC
TRBJ1-5,TRBV19,few,NA,CASGSLDTGETNQPQHF,TGTGCCAGCGGATCCCTGGACACCGGTGAGACCAATCAGCCCCAGCATTTT
TRBJ2-7,TRBV12-3/TRBV12-4,NA,NA,CASSFGSLYEQYF,TGTGCCAGCAGTTTTGGCTCCCTCTACGAGCAGTACTTC
TRBJ1-4,TRBV2,NA,TRBD1,CASIYGQGTEKLFF,TGTGCCAGCATCTACGGACAGGGAACCGAAAAACTGTTTTTT
TRBJ2-1,TRBV28,once,NA,CASSLWGSNNEQFF,TGTGCCAGCAGTTTATGGGGTAGCAACAATGAGCAGTTCTTC
TRBJ1-2,TRBV15,NA,NA,CATSQGDYGYTF,TGTGCCACCTCCCAGGGCGACTATGGCTACACCTTC
TRBJ2-2,TRBV18,NA,TRBD1,CASSPQGALVTGELFF,TGTGCCAGCTCACCACAGGGGGCTTTGGTCACCGGGGAGCTGTTTTTT
TRBJ1-2,TRBV20-1,NA,NA,CSARDPYPF,TGCAGTGCTAGAGATCCCTACCCCTTC
TRBJ1-5,TRBV19,many,NA,CASSIDLTREQPQHF,TGTGCCAGTAGTATAGATCTTACGAGAGAACAGCCCCAGCATTTT
TRBJ1-4,TRBV19,NA,NA,CASSMNRNEKLFF,TGTGCCAGTAGTATGAACAGAAATGAAAAACTGTTTTTT
TRBJ2-2,TRBV19,NA,NA,CASSTRGGNTGELFF,TGTGCCAGTAGTACAAGGGGGGGGAACACCGGGGAGCTGTTTTTT
TRBJ1-4,TRBV5-6,NA,NA,CASRRQGVEKLFF,TGTGCCAGCAGAAGGCAGGGTGTTGAAAAACTGTTTTTT
TRBJ2-2,TRBV18,NA,TRBD2,CASSPPLAGGRTGELFF,TGTGCCAGCTCACCACCCCTAGCGGGGGGTCGTACCGGGGAGCTGTTTTTT
TRBJ1-2,TRBV7-2,NA,TRBD1,CASSPGWREGGAAAYGYTF,TGTGCCAGCAGCCCGGGGTGGAGGGAAGGGGGCGCGGCCGCCTATGGCTACACCTTC
TRBJ1-5,TRBV28,NA,NA,CASSLGQIYQPQHF,TGTGCCAGCAGTTTGGGACAAATCTATCAGCCCCAGCATTTT
TRBJ1-5,TRBV12-3/TRBV12-4,once,NA,CASGGDQPQHF,TGTGCCAGCGGAGGGGATCAGCCCCAGCATTTT
TRBJ1-1,TRBV28,NA,TRBD1,CASRGTGAEAFF,TGTGCCAGCAGGGGAACAGGGGCTGAAGCTTTCTTT
TRBJ2-3,TRBV7-8,NA,NA,CASSPPRGASDTQYF,TGTGCCAGCAGCCCCCCACGGGGGGCATCAGATACGCAGTATTTT
TRBJ2-3,TRBV5-1,once,TRBD2,CASSSGSSGGTNTQYF,TGCGCCAGCAGCTCGGGATCTAGCGGGGGGACGAATACGCAGTATTTT
TRBJ2-6,TRBV7-9,NA,TRBD2,CATWSGGEKPGANVLTF,TGTGCCACCTGGAGCGGGGGGGAAAAGCCTGGGGCCAACGTCCTGACTTTC
TRBJ1-2,TRBV6-1,NA,NA,CASSERGTSYGYTF,TGTGCCAGCAGTGAAAGGGGGACAAGCTATGGCTACACCTTC
TRBJ1-2,TRBV28,NA,TRBD1,CASTGGHGYTF,TGTGCCTCAACAGGGGGGCATGGCTACACCTTC
TRBJ2-1,TRBV2,NA,NA,CASSVGGGTYNEQFF,TGTGCCAGCAGTGTAGGTGGGGGGACCTACAATGAGCAGTTCTTC
TRBJ2-4,TRBV3-1/TRBV3-2,NA,TRBD2,CASSHYTSGRHIQYF,TGTGCCAGCAGCCATTATACTAGCGGGAGACACATTCAGTACTTC
TRBJ1-6,TRBV9,NA,NA,CASSVGLVSYNSPLHF,TGTGCCAGCAGCGTAGGTTTAGTCTCCTATAATTCACCCCTCCACTTT
TRBJ1-2,TRBV18,NA,NA,CASSQPEAYGYTF,TGTGCCAGCTCTCAACCGGAGGCCTATGGCTACACCTTC
TRBJ2-3,TRBV28,NA,NA,CASSPPEAVPTDTQYF,TGTGCCAGCAGTCCCCCGGAGGCGGTACCCACAGATACGCAGTATTTT
TRBJ2-3,TRBV2,NA,TRBD2,CASLGLAAGDTQYF,TGTGCCAGCTTGGGACTAGCGGCCGGAGATACGCAGTATTTT
TRBJ2-1,TRBV20-1,NA,TRBD1,CSASDGQGDWNEQFF,TGCAGTGCTAGTGATGGACAGGGAGATTGGAATGAGCAGTTCTTC
TRBJ2-5,TRBV6-2/TRBV6-3,NA,NA,CASSYSMADQETQYF,TGTGCCAGCAGTTACTCGATGGCGGACCAAGAGACCCAGTACTTC
TRBJ2-1,TRBV18,NA,NA,CASSPPEKRANNEQFF,TGTGCCAGCTCACCCCCCGAGAAGCGGGCCAACAATGAGCAGTTCTTC
TRBJ2-1,TRBV9,NA,TRBD2,CASSAYSGNYYNEQFF,TGTGCCAGCAGCGCCTATAGCGGGAACTACTACAATGAGCAGTTCTTC
TRBJ1-2,TRBV23-1,NA,NA,CASNRYSNYGYTF,TGCGCCAGTAACAGGTATTCAAACTATGGCTACACCTTC
TRBJ1-6,TRBV15,NA,NA,CATSRGSSFYNSPLHF,TGTGCCACCAGCAGGGGGAGCTCCTTCTATAATTCACCCCTCCACTTT
TRBJ2-3,TRBV30,NA,TRBD2,CAWNAVGRGARDTQYF,TGTGCCTGGAACGCCGTCGGGAGGGGGGCAAGAGATACGCAGTATTTT
TRBJ2-7,TRBV27,few,TRBD2,CASSPRGRADEQYF,TGTGCCAGCAGCCCCAGAGGGAGGGCAGACGAGCAGTACTTC
TRBJ1-1,TRBV6-1,once,NA,CASSEGNRNTEAFF,TGTGCCAGCAGTGAAGGGAACAGGAACACTGAAGCTTTCTTT